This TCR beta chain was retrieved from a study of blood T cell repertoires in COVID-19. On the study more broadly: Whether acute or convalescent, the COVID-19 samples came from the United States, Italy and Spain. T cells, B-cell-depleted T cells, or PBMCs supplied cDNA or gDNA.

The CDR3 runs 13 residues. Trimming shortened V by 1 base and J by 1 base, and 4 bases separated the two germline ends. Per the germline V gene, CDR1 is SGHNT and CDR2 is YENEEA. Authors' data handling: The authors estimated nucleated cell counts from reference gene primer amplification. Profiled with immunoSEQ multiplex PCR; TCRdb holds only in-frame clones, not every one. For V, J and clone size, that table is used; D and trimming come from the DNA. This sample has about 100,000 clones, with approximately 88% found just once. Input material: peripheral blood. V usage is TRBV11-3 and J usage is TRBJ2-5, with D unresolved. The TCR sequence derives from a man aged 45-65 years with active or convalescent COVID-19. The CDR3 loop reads CASSLVAQETQYF. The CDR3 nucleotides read TGTGCCAGCAGCTTAGTGGCCCAAGAGACCCAGTACTTC.